The 9 T cell receptor beta chains listed next were all sequenced from one sample in a study of control samples from healthy donors and cancer patients. Assay: immunoSEQ multiplex PCR; the TCRdb copy retains only in-frame clones and omits some. The top ten clones hold approximately 14% of a sample with some 150,000 clones, 90% to 95% of them seen once. Sequenced material: PBMCs. The origin of the receptors is a man aged 60 to 69 with colorectal cancer.

The chain uses TRBV18 and TRBJ2-3; 8 bases fit TRBD1. The CDR3 has 15 residues. V was pared by 2 bases and J by 3 bases, with 4 bases of the junction left unmatched. CDR1 is KGHSH, CDR2 LQKENI, per germline. This chain's CDR3 is CASSPAGGATDTQYF. The CDR3, as DNA: TGTGCCAGCTCACCAGCAGGGGGCGCGACAGATACGCAGTATTTT.

J is TRBJ1-5 and V is TRBV5-3, with D perhaps TRBD1 (5 bases). TRBV5-3 is an open reading frame whose function is uncertain. V lost 0 bases, J lost 0 bases, and 16 bases lay in between. The CDR3 contains 18 residues. This CDR3 is CARSLGCRGLDSNQPQHF. The CDR3 DNA is TGTGCCAGAAGCTTGGGGTGCCGGGGCCTTGATAGCAATCAGCCCCAGCATTTT.

With regard to this clone: Within the sample, other DNA sequences also encode this same CDR3. This sequence joins TRBV27 and TRBJ1-1, with D hard to call. Deletions cut 1 base from V and 1 base from J, with 4 bases between. The germline gives CDR1 MNHEY, CDR2 SMNVEV (reference sequence). The CDR3 is made up of 13 amino acids. In DNA form, the CDR3 reads TGTGCCAGCAGTTTATTGTCGAACACTGAAGCTTTCTTT. It yields the protein CASSLLSNTEAFF.

The J gene is TRBJ1-5, the V gene TRBV27; D is ambiguous. The CDR3 consists of 11 residues. Looked up from germline, CDR1 is MNHEY and CDR2 is SMNVEV (reference sequence). Trimming took 4 bases from V and 7 from J, leaving 5 bases between them. The CDR3 sequence is CASSWAQPQHF. The CDR3 nucleotides read TGTGCCAGCAGTTGGGCCCAGCCCCAGCATTTT.

The chain recombines TRBV3-1 (or the pseudogene TRBV3-2) with TRBJ1-3; 7 nucleotides match TRBD1. Losses at the gene ends were 1 base for V and 7 bases for J; bases not matched to a gene: 16. The CDR3 has 18 residues. Germline CDR1 LGHDT, CDR2 YNNKEL (reference sequence). The CDR3 coding sequence is TGTGCCAGCAGCCAAGTCTGGTCAGGAGACAGGGACATCAACACCATATATTTT. It is translated as CASSQVWSGDRDINTIYF.

The genes are TRBV19 and TRBJ1-1, with D possibly TRBD1 on 5 matching bases. Trimming took 3 bases from V and 4 from J, leaving 15 bases between them. CDR1 is LNHDA and CDR2 is SQIVND in the germline V gene (reference sequence). The CDR3 covers 15 residues. Here the CDR3 DNA reads TGTGCCAGTAGTATCGGGGCAGGAGGAGGCACTGAAGCTTTCTTT. Translated: CASSIGAGGGTEAFF.

This clone occurred once. CDR3 sequence: CASSVVSHGLAGAGDTQYF. For the CDR3, the DNA is TGTGCCAGCAGCGTAGTGAGTCACGGGCTAGCGGGGGCGGGAGATACGCAGTATTTT. The rearrangement joins TRBV9 to TRBJ2-3; 10 nucleotides align to TRBD2. CDR3 length: 19 amino acids. CDR1 and CDR2 (germline): SGDLS, YYNGEE. Germline trimming cut 0 bases from V and 5 bases from J; bases unmatched to any gene: 15.

The rearrangement joins TRBV7-6 to TRBJ2-3; 11 bases are a match to TRBD2. Unmatched junction bases numbered 6, after V lost 2 bases and J lost 2 bases. Germline CDR1 reads SGHVS; CDR2 reads FNYEAQ. The CDR3 consists of 17 residues. The chain's CDR3 is CASSLTSGGPITDTQYF. DNA for the CDR3: TGTGCCAGCAGCTTAACTAGCGGGGGCCCCATCACAGATACGCAGTATTTT.

The CDR3 loop reads CASSFSGGGVGTGELFF. The CDR3 DNA reads as TGTGCCAGCAGCTTTAGCGGGGGCGGGGTGGGAACCGGGGAGCTGTTTTTT. This chain uses TRBV7-2 with TRBJ2-2; 9 nucleotides agree with TRBD2. The germline CDR1 and CDR2 sequences are SGHTA and FQGNSA. This CDR3 comprises 17 residues. J was trimmed by 5 bases and V by 3 bases; bases with no gene match: 10.